This TCR beta chain was documented in a study of identical twins. General observations from the study: Reduced insertions were recorded for abundant cord blood beta clonotypes, with no such pattern in memory repertoires. Without tracking the same donors, conclusions rested on cross-sectional statistical analysis.

This clonotype has a count of ten or more. The antigen remains undetermined. Germline V gene lookup returns CDR1 DFQATT and CDR2 SNEGSKA (reference sequence). This CDR3 is 11 amino acids long. V gave up 6 bases and J gave up 3 bases, with 9 bases separating them. Each cDNA held unique molecular identifiers, and template switching gave it a universal primer site. MiXCR, applied by TCRdb to the 5' RACE reads, yields one record per CDR3 protein. This repertoire shows 200,000 to 300,000 distinct CDR3 sequences, 7.5% found once; its top ten account for over 5%. These same records also appear under a second study, on yellow fever vaccine responses in identical twins.

This TCR derives from a woman younger than 30 in good health. The sequenced sample was CD8+ T cells sorted from blood. The V and J genes are TRBV20-1 and TRBJ2-7, with D unclear. CDR3 residues: CSARQVYEQYF. The CDR3 region has the DNA TGCAGTGCGAGGCAAGTCTACGAGCAGTACTTC.